Following are 29 T cell receptor beta chains from one sample sequenced in a study of blood T cell repertoires in COVID-19. The method was immunoSEQ multiplex PCR; TCRdb's version includes in-frame clones alone and lacks a portion of them. Altogether about 130,000 clones are present, 70% to 90% being singletons, with the ten largest covering more than 3.5%. The specimen sequenced was peripheral blood. These TCRs come from a woman aged 60-75 years with acute or convalescent COVID-19.

The chain links TRBV15 to TRBJ1-1; perhaps TRBD1 as D (5 bases). V was clipped by 3 bases and J by 5 bases, with 10 bases between them. Germline V gene lookup returns CDR1 LNHNV and CDR2 YYDKDF (reference sequence). The CDR3 runs 13 residues. The CDR3 loop reads CATSRPGRTEAFF. Here the CDR3 DNA reads TGTGCCACCAGCAGGCCAGGGCGGACTGAAGCTTTCTTT.

The rearrangement uses TRBV3-1 (or the pseudogene TRBV3-2) and TRBJ1-2; perhaps TRBD1 as D (5 bases). V lost 2 bases to trimming and J lost 4 bases, with 8 bases between them. Germline V CDR1 and CDR2: LGHDT, YNNKEL (reference sequence). This CDR3 comprises 13 residues. CDR3 in amino acids: CASSQQGSYGYTF. The CDR3 bases are TGTGCCAGCAGCCAACAGGGAAGCTATGGCTACACCTTC.

The chain is built from TRBV12-3 or TRBV12-4 and TRBJ1-2, with 8 bases lining up with TRBD1. The CDR3 runs 13 residues. Trimming took 7 bases from V and 4 from J; bases not matched to a gene: 5. The CDR3 DNA sequence: TGTGCCAGCAAGTCCACAGGGGGCTATGGCTACACCTTC. Encoded protein: CASKSTGGYGYTF.

This clone was seen only once. This sequence joins TRBV18 and TRBJ2-5; 8 bases are a match to TRBD2. J lost 5 bases, V lost 2 bases, and 4 bases had no gene match. This CDR3 is 14 amino acids long. Germline values: CDR1 KGHSH, CDR2 LQKENI. CDR3 residues: CASSPGLAQETQYF. The CDR3 nucleotides are TGTGCCAGCTCACCAGGACTAGCACAGGAGACCCAGTACTTC.

The rearrangement links TRBV19 to TRBJ1-4, with 10 positions matching TRBD1. Germline V CDR1 and CDR2: LNHDA, SQIVND (reference sequence). This CDR3 is 15 amino acids long. The ends lost 7 bases at V and 7 bases at J; junction bases unmatched: 9. CDR3: CASTRDRGLGEKLFF. As DNA, the CDR3 is TGTGCCAGTACCCGGGACAGGGGTCTAGGTGAAAAACTGTTTTTT. The full variable domain, completed using reference TRBV19 and TRBJ1-4, is DGGITQSPKYLFRKEGQNVTLSCEQNLNHDAMYWYRQDPGQGLRLIYYSQIVNDFQKGDIAEGYSVSREKKESFPLTVTSAQKNPTAFYLCASTRDRGLGEKLFFGSGTQLSVL.

This clone was seen only once. The rearrangement joins TRBV30 to TRBJ2-5; D call uncertain. The V end lost 2 bases, the J end lost 3 bases, and 7 bases lay between the germline ends. CDR3 length: 12 residues. Germline values: CDR1 GTSNPN, CDR2 SVGIG (reference sequence). The CDR3 is CAWSQVEETQYF. The CDR3 DNA sequence: TGTGCCTGGAGTCAGGTAGAAGAGACCCAGTACTTC. The whole variable domain, remainder taken from reference TRBV30 and TRBJ2-5, is SQTIHQWPATLVQPVGSPLSLECTVEGTSNPNLYWYRQAAGRGLQLLFYSVGIGQISSEVPQNLSASRPQDRQFILSSKKLLLSDSGFYLCAWSQVEETQYFGPGTRLLVL.

The rearrangement links TRBV7-9 to TRBJ1-1, with a weak D call TRBD1 (5 bases). Germline V gene data show CDR1 as SEHNR and CDR2 as FQNEAQ (reference sequence). The CDR3 contains 18 residues. Trimming left V 5 bases short and J 6 bases short, with 28 bases between. CDR3 amino acids: CASSPRLGGQREGAEAFF. The CDR3 nucleotides read TGTGCCAGCAGCCCTCGTTTGGGAGGGCAGAGGGAAGGGGCTGAAGCTTTCTTT.

The chain combines TRBV19 with TRBJ1-2; TRBD1 matches 7 bases. The CDR3 extends over 14 amino acids. CDR1 is LNHDA, CDR2 SQIVND, per germline (reference sequence). Trimming at V came to 6 bases and at J to 2 bases, leaving 6 bases not matched to a gene. The CDR3 spells CASSPGQNNYGYTF. CDR3 DNA: TGTGCCAGTAGCCCGGGACAGAACAACTATGGCTACACCTTC.

The genes are TRBV2 and TRBJ2-3; TRBD1 matches 7 bases. V lost 7 bases to trimming and J lost 3 bases; unmatched junction nucleotides: 7. The CDR3 extends over 14 amino acids. Germline V lookup: CDR1 SNHLY, CDR2 FYNNEI. CDR3: CASKGQLSTDTQYF. The CDR3 coding sequence is TGTGCCAGCAAGGGACAGCTATCAACAGATACGCAGTATTTT. Supplemented by reference TRBV2 and TRBJ2-3, the full variable domain reads EPEVTQTPSHQVTQMGQEVILRCVPISNHLYFYWYRQILGQKVEFLVSFYNNEISEKSEIFDDQFSVERPDGSNFTLKIRSTKLEDSAMYFCASKGQLSTDTQYFGPGTRLTVL.

This rearrangement joins TRBV30 to TRBJ1-1; D is possibly TRBD1 (5 bases). V lost 3 bases and J lost 7, with 21 bases in between. The CDR3 covers 15 residues. Germline V CDR1 and CDR2: GTSNPN, SVGIG (reference sequence). The CDR3 bases are TGTGCCTGGAGCGTGAAGGGACTTGTTCGGAGTGAAGCTTTCTTT. Its protein is CAWSVKGLVRSEAFF.

The V gene is TRBV5-4, the J gene TRBJ1-2, with unresolved D. Germline CDR1 and CDR2: SGHNT and YYREEE (reference sequence). There are 13 residues in the CDR3. Trimming took 1 base from V and 4 from J, leaving 8 bases between them. The CDR3 loop reads CASSLPGTYGYTF. DNA of the CDR3: TGTGCCAGCAGCTTGCCAGGAACCTATGGCTACACCTTC. Full variable domain (rest looked up from reference TRBV5-4 and TRBJ1-2): ETGVTQSPTHLIKTRGQQVTLRCSSQSGHNTVSWYQQALGQGPQFIFQYYREEENGRGNFPPRFSGLQFPNYSSELNVNALELDDSALYLCASSLPGTYGYTFGSGTRLTVV.

The rearrangement links TRBV9 to TRBJ2-2; maybe TRBD2 (6 bases). The CDR3 covers 15 residues. Looked up from germline, CDR1 is SGDLS and CDR2 is YYNGEE. V was pared by 3 bases and J by 1 base, with 10 bases between. CDR3 in amino acids: CASSAGLLNTGELFF. In DNA form, the CDR3 reads TGTGCCAGCAGCGCGGGACTTCTGAACACCGGGGAGCTGTTTTTT.

V gene TRBV5-4 combines with J gene TRBJ2-1; a weak D match, TRBD1 (6 bases). V gave up 4 bases and J gave up 7 bases, with 15 bases separating them. Germline V gives CDR1 SGHNT, CDR2 YYREEE (reference sequence). This CDR3 is 14 amino acids long. The CDR3 nucleotides are TGTGCCAGCAGCCACCCGACAGGTGCGAATGAGCAGTTCTTC. It encodes CASSHPTGANEQFF.

This chain uses TRBV10-3 with TRBJ1-2; 10 bases map to TRBD1. The CDR3 length is 16 residues. V gave up 6 bases and J gave up 3 bases; unmatched junction bases: 10. Germline-derived CDR1 and CDR2 are ENHRY and SYGVKD. This CDR3 reads CAIRDDRGQGDYGYTF. For the CDR3, the DNA is TGTGCCATCAGGGACGACAGGGGGCAGGGAGACTATGGCTACACCTTC.

The V call is TRBV6-5, the J call TRBJ1-2; 7 bases fit TRBD1. The CDR3 covers 13 residues. V lost 10 bases and J lost 3; bases outside the gene matches: 8. From germline, CDR1 is MNHEY and CDR2 SVGAGI. The CDR3 region is CATLTGLDYGYTF. For the CDR3, the DNA is TGTGCCACCTTGACAGGGTTGGACTATGGCTACACCTTC.

This chain links TRBV29-1 with TRBJ2-2, with 7 bases aligning to TRBD1. The CDR3 is 13 residues long. V gave up 5 bases and J gave up 5 bases; unmatched junction bases: 5. The V gene's germline CDR1 is SQVTM and CDR2 ANQGSEA. CDR3 residues: CSVSDRLTGELFF. The CDR3 nucleotides are TGCAGCGTTTCGGACAGGCTTACCGGGGAGCTGTTTTTT.

The gene calls are TRBV9 and TRBJ2-3; D is uncertain. This CDR3 region has 14 residues. Germline V gene sequence: CDR1 SGDLS, CDR2 YYNGEE. The V end lost 2 bases, the J end lost 4 bases, and 11 bases lay between the germline ends. The CDR3, as DNA: TGTGCCAGCAGCGTCGCTATGGCGGCAGATACGCAGTATTTT. This sequence encodes CASSVAMAADTQYF.

In regard to this clone: Other DNA sequences in this sample translate to the same CDR3. The chain joins TRBV30 to TRBJ1-1; D unclear. The germline V gene encodes CDR1 GTSNPN and CDR2 SVGIG (reference sequence). V lost 0 bases to trimming and J lost 1 base, with 6 bases between them. CDR3 length: 13 residues. The CDR3 sequence: CAWSVGRNTEAFF. The CDR3 coding sequence is TGTGCCTGGAGTGTGGGGAGGAACACTGAAGCTTTCTTT.

The gene calls are TRBV2 and TRBJ2-5; D is ambiguous. V was trimmed by 3 bases and J by 5 bases, leaving 13 bases between them. This CDR3 contains 14 residues. The germline CDR1 and CDR2 sequences are SNHLY and FYNNEI. For the CDR3, the DNA is TGTGCCAGCAGTGATGGCTTTCCCTGGGAGACCCAGTACTTC. Encoded protein: CASSDGFPWETQYF.

V is TRBV3-1 (or the pseudogene TRBV3-2) and J is TRBJ2-1, with 7 bases that match TRBD2. V shed 1 base, J shed 7 bases, and the junction held 16 bases outside the gene matches. Germline lookup yields CDR1 LGHDT and CDR2 YNNKEL (reference sequence). CDR3 length equals 18 residues. The CDR3 is CASSQVAGDNRWTNEQFF. The CDR3 DNA sequence: TGTGCCAGCAGCCAAGTTGCGGGAGATAATCGGTGGACGAATGAGCAGTTCTTC.

V and J are TRBV15 and TRBJ1-1; 7 bases are shared with TRBD1. There are 15 residues in the CDR3. The V gene's germline CDR1 is LNHNV and CDR2 YYDKDF (reference sequence). Losses at the gene ends were 3 bases for V and 5 bases for J; bases not matched to a gene: 9. This CDR3 reads CATSRANRGTTEAFF. Here the CDR3 DNA reads TGTGCCACCAGCAGGGCGAACAGGGGAACGACTGAAGCTTTCTTT.

The J gene is TRBJ1-2, the V gene TRBV3-1 (or the pseudogene TRBV3-2); 7 positions match TRBD1. J gave up 6 bases and V 1 base, and 5 bases lay outside the gene matches. The CDR3 spans 14 residues. Germline CDR1 and CDR2: LGHDT and YNNKEL (reference sequence). CDR3 amino acids: CASSQGATGNGYTF. CDR3 DNA: TGTGCCAGCAGCCAAGGCGCGACAGGGAATGGCTACACCTTC.

This sequence joins TRBV7-9 and TRBJ2-3; 9 bases match TRBD2. The trim removed 3 bases at V and 3 bases at J, leaving 4 bases unmatched. From germline, CDR1 is SEHNR and CDR2 FQNEAQ (reference sequence). There are 15 residues in the CDR3. For the CDR3, the DNA is TGTGCCAGCAGCTTCGAGCTAGCGGGGACAGATACGCAGTATTTT. It is translated as CASSFELAGTDTQYF.

This clone was seen once. The V call is TRBV6-5, the J call TRBJ2-3; tentative D call: TRBD2 (6 bases). Germline CDR1 MNHEY, CDR2 SVGAGI. Trimming removed 6 bases at V and 2 bases at J, with 15 bases between. The CDR3 is 15 amino acids. The chain's CDR3 is CASRNTGGPTDTQYF. Written as DNA, the CDR3 is TGTGCCAGCAGAAACACCGGAGGGCCCACAGATACGCAGTATTTT.

The chain uses TRBV12-3 or TRBV12-4 and TRBJ2-3; the match to TRBD2 covers 7 bases. The CDR3 is 13 amino acids. V was pared by 0 bases and J by 6 bases, with 0 bases of the junction left unmatched. The CDR3 spells CASSLAGGDTQYF. The CDR3 nucleotides are TGTGCCAGCAGTTTAGCGGGAGGGGATACGCAGTATTTT.

This clone was seen more than once but under ten times. The chain is built from TRBV19 and TRBJ1-6, with 8 bases matching TRBD1. The CDR3 has 16 amino acids. Germline V gene data show CDR1 as LNHDA and CDR2 as SQIVND (reference sequence). With V trimmed by 6 bases and J by 6 bases, 10 bases remained unmatched. The CDR3, as DNA: TGTGCCAGTAGATCATCTCCGGGACAGGCTAATTCACCCCTCCACTTT. Its translation is CASRSSPGQANSPLHF. Full variable domain (rest looked up from reference TRBV19 and TRBJ1-6): DGGITQSPKYLFRKEGQNVTLSCEQNLNHDAMYWYRQDPGQGLRLIYYSQIVNDFQKGDIAEGYSVSREKKESFPLTVTSAQKNPTAFYLCASRSSPGQANSPLHFGNGTRLTVT.

This clone came up a few times. The V gene is TRBV7-9, the J gene TRBJ2-7, with TRBD1 identical over 12 bases. This CDR3 is 17 amino acids long. V lost 1 base to trimming and J lost 4 bases; unmatched junction nucleotides: 8. Germline V gene sequence: CDR1 SEHNR, CDR2 FQNEAQ (reference sequence). The CDR3 here is CASSLEEGQGARYEQYF. As DNA, the CDR3 is TGTGCCAGCAGCTTAGAAGAGGGACAGGGGGCGAGGTACGAGCAGTACTTC. Using reference TRBV7-9 and TRBJ2-7 for the parts outside the CDR3, the full variable domain is DTGVSQNPRHKITKRGQNVTFRCDPISEHNRLYWYRQTLGQGPEFLTYFQNEAQLEKSRLLSDRFSAERPKGSFSTLEIQRTEQGDSAMYLCASSLEEGQGARYEQYFGPGTRLTVT.

V gene TRBV24-1 combines with J gene TRBJ2-1; 8 nucleotides agree with TRBD2. Losses at the gene ends were 2 bases for V and 0 bases for J; bases not matched to a gene: 2. There are 16 residues in the CDR3. CDR1 is KGHDR, CDR2 SFDVKD, per germline. CDR3 coding DNA: TGTGCCACCAGTGATTCCGGGACTAGCTCCTACAATGAGCAGTTCTTC. It is translated as CATSDSGTSSYNEQFF.

The chain joins TRBV11-3 to TRBJ1-1, with TRBD1 identical over 8 bases. The V gene end was trimmed by 5 bases and the J gene end by 1 base; junction bases not matched to a gene: 6. The CDR3 is 15 amino acids. The germline CDR1 and CDR2 sequences are SGHNT and YENEEA. In DNA form, the CDR3 reads TGTGCCAGCAGCCCCGGACAGGGAACGAACACTGAAGCTTTCTTT. As protein: CASSPGQGTNTEAFF.